Detailed here is one TCR beta chain. The antigen is undetermined. This entry belongs to a study of cytomegalovirus exposure and HLA in healthy donors. Study context: The approximately 670 first-cohort repertoires and the 120 or so validation repertoires shared the same platform, a later analysis reported.

Study-level results: The study listed 150 to 200 cytomegalovirus-associated TCR beta chains.

The CDR3 totals 14 residues. Germline V gene data show CDR1 as MNHEY and CDR2 as SMNVEV (reference sequence). The germline V and J ends were trimmed by 7 bases and 7 bases, with 16 bases remaining between them. The protocol was immunoSEQ multiplex PCR, while the TCRdb copy is restricted to in-frame clones and leaves out a portion. The table records around 150,000 clones, about 90% of them present only once. The validation cohort, a group of over a hundred subjects, included the donors and was separate from the roughly 620-subject first cohort. The J gene is TRBJ2-2, the V gene TRBV27, with a possible D match to TRBD2 (5 bases). The sample consisted of PBMCs. The receptor was isolated from a woman under 30 in good health and CMV-seropositive. CDR3 DNA: TGTGCCAGCACCGCGGGCGGACCCCTCGGGGAGCTGTTTTTT. This codes for CASTAGGPLGELFF.